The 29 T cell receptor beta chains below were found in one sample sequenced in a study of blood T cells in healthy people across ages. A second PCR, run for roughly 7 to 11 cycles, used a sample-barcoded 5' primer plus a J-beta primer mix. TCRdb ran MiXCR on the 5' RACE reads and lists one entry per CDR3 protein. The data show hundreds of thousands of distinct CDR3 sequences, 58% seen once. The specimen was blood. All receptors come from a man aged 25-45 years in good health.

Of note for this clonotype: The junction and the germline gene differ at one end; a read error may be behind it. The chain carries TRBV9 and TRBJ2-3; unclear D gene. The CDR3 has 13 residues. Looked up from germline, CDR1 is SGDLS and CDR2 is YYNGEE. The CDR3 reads CTSSVLNRDTQYF. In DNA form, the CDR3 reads TGTACCAGCAGCGTATTAAACAGAGATACGCAGTATTTT.

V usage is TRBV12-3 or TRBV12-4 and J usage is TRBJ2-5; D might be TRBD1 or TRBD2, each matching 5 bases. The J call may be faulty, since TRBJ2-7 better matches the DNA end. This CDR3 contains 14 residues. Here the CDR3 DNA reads TGTGCCAGCACAAGGGACGGGCCCTACTACGAGCAGTACTTC. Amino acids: CASTRDGPYYEQYF.

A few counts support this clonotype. The CDR3 region has the DNA TGTGCCAGCAGTTTCCCCAGGGACAGGGACCACGAGCAGTACTTC. Amino acid sequence: CASSFPRDRDHEQYF. This chain uses TRBV6-6 with TRBJ2-4, with 9 bases identical to TRBD1. Judging by the DNA end, TRBJ2-7 fits better; the J call may be wrong. The CDR3 runs 15 residues. The germline gives CDR1 MNHNY, CDR2 SVGAGI (reference sequence).

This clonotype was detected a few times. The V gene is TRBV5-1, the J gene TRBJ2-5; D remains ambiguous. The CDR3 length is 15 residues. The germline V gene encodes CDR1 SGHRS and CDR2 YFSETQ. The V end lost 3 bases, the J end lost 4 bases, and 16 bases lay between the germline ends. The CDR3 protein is CASSSSRSQLETQYF. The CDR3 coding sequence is TGCGCCAGCAGCTCATCGCGTTCACAGTTAGAGACCCAGTACTTC.

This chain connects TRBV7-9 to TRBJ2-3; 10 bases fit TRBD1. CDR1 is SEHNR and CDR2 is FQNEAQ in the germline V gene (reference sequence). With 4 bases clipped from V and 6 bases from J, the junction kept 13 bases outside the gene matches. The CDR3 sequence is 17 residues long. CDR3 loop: CASSSLAGTGDHDTQYF. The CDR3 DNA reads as TGTGCCAGCAGCTCCCTAGCCGGGACAGGGGATCACGATACGCAGTATTTT.

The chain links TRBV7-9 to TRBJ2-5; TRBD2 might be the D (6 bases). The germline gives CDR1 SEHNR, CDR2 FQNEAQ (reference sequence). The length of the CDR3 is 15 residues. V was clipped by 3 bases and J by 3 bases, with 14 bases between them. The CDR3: CASSLMGGTEETQYF. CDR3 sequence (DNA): TGTGCCAGCAGCTTGATGGGCGGGACGGAAGAGACCCAGTACTTC.

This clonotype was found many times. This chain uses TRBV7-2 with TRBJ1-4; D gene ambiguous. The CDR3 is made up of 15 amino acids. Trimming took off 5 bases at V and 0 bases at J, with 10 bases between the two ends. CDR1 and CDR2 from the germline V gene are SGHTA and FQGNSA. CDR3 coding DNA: TGTGCCAGCAGCCGGAGACTTGCAACTAATGAAAAACTGTTTTTT. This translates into CASSRRLATNEKLFF.

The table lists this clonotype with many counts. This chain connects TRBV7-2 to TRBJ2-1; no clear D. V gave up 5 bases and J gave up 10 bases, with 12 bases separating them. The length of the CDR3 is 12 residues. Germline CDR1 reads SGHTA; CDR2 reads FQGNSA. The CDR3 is CASSQYGGEQFF. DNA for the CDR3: TGTGCCAGCAGCCAGTATGGCGGAGAGCAGTTCTTC.

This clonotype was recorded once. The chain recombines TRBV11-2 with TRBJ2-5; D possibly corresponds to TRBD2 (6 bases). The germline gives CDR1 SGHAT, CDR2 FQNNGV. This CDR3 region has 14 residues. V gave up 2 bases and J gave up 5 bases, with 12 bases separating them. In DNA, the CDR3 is TGTGCCAGCAGCTTATTCGGAGGGGACGAGACCCAGTACTTC. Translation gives CASSLFGGDETQYF.

As DNA, the CDR3 is TGTGCCAGCAGCCCGAGGGGCGGGGGCTACACCGGGGAGCTGTTTTTT. Translation: CASSPRGGGYTGELFF. The gene calls are TRBV7-9 and TRBJ2-2; maybe TRBD2 (7 bases). CDR1 SEHNR and CDR2 FQNEAQ come from the germline V gene (reference sequence). CDR3 length: 16 amino acids. V lost 5 bases to trimming and J lost 3 bases, with 16 bases between them.

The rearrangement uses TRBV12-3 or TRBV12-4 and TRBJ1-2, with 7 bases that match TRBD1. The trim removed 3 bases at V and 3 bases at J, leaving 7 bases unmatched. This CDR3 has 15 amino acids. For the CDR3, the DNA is TGTGCCAGCAGTTTGACAGGGCAGTTTTACTATGGCTACACCTTC. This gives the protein CASSLTGQFYYGYTF.

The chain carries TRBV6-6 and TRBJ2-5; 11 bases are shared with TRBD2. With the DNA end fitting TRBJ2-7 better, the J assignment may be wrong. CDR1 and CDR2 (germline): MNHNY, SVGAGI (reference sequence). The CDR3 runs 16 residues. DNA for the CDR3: TGTGCCAGCAAAAGGACTAGCGGGCGAGGGACCTACGAGCAGTACTTC. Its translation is CASKRTSGRGTYEQYF.

CDR3 DNA sequence: TGTGCCAGCAGAAATCCCGCGGGGGGGCCCAAAAACATTCAGTACTTC. This codes for CASRNPAGGPKNIQYF. The chain links TRBV2 to TRBJ2-4; 9 nucleotides align to TRBD2. This CDR3 has 16 amino acids. The V gene end was trimmed by 6 bases and the J gene end by 2 bases; junction bases not matched to a gene: 8. From germline, CDR1 is SNHLY and CDR2 FYNNEI. Full variable domain (remainder filled in from reference TRBV2 and TRBJ2-4): EPEVTQTPSHQVTQMGQEVILRCVPISNHLYFYWYRQILGQKVEFLVSFYNNEISEKSEIFDDQFSVERPDGSNFTLKIRSTKLEDSAMYFCASRNPAGGPKNIQYFGAGTRLSVL.

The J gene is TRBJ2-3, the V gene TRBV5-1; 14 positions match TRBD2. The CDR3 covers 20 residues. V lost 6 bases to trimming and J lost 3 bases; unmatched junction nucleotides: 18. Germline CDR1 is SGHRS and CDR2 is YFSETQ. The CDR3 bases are TGCGCCAGCACCGGGACTAGCGGGAGTGAGCCTGTAACAAGAACAGATACGCAGTATTTT. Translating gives CASTGTSGSEPVTRTDTQYF.

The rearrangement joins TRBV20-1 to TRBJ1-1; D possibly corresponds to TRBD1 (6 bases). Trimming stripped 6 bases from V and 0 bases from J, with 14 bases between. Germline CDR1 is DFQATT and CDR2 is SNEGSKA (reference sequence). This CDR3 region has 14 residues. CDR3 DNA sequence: TGCAGTGCAGACCCGGACAGCATGAACACTGAAGCTTTCTTT. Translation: CSADPDSMNTEAFF.

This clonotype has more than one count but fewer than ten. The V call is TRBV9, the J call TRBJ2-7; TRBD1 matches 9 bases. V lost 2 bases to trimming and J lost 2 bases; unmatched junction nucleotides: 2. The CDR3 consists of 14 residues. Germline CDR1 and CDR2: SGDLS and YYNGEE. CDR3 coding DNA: TGTGCCAGCAGCGTGGGGACAGGGACCTACGAGCAGTACTTC. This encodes CASSVGTGTYEQYF.

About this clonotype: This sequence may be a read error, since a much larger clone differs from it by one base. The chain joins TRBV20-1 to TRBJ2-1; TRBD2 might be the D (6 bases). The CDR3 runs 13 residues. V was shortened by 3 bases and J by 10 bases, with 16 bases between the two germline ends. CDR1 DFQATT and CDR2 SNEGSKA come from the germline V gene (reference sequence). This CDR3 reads CSASGGTTYEQFF. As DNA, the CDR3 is TGCAGTGCTAGCGGGGGAACTACCTACGAGCAGTTCTTC.

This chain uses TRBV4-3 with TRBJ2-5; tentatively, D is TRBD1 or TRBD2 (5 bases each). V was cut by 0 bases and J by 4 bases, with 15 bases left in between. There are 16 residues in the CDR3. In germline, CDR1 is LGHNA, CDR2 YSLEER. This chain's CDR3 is CASSQDRRGLGETQYF. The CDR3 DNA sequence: TGCGCCAGCAGCCAAGATCGACGGGGCTTAGGAGAGACCCAGTACTTC.

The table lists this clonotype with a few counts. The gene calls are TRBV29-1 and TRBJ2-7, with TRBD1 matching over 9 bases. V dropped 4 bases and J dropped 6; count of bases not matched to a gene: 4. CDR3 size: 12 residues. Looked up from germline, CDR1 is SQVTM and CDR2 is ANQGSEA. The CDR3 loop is CSVGTGEVEQYF. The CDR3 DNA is TGCAGCGTTGGGACAGGGGAGGTCGAGCAGTACTTC.

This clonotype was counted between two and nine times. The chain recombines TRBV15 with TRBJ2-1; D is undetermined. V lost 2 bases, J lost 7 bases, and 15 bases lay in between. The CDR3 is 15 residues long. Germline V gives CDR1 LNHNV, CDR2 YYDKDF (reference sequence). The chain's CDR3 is CATSRYTGRANEQFF. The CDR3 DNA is TGTGCCACCAGCAGATATACGGGCAGAGCTAATGAGCAGTTCTTC.

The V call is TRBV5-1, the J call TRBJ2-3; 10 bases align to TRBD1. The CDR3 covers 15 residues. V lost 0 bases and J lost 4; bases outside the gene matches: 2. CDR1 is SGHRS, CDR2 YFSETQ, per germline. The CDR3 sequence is CASSLGQGAPDTQYF. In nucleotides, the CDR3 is TGCGCCAGCAGCTTGGGACAGGGGGCCCCAGATACGCAGTATTTT. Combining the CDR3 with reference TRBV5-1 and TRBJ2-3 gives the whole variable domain KAGVTQTPRYLIKTRGQQVTLSCSPISGHRSVSWYQQTPGQGLQFLFEYFSETQRNKGNFPGRFSGRQFSNSRSEMNVSTLELGDSALYLCASSLGQGAPDTQYFGPGTRLTVL.

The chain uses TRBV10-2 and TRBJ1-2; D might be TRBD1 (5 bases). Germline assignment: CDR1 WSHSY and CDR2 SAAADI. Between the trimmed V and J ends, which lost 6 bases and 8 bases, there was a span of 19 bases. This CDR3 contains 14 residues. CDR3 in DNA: TGCGCCAGCAGCCCCCAGGGAGGGGATGAAGGCTACACCTTC. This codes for CASSPQGGDEGYTF.

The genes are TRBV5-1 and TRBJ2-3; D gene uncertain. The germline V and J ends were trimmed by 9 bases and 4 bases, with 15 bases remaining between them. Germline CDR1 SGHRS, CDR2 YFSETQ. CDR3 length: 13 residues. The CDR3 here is CATSRSPADTQYF. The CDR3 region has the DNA TGCGCCACTTCTAGGAGTCCCGCAGATACGCAGTATTTT.

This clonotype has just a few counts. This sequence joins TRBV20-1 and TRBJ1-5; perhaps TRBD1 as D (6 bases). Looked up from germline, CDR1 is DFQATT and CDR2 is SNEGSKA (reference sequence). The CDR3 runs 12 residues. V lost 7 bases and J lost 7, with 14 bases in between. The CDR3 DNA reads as TGCAGTGTAACAGGGCCAGGGCAGCCCCAGCATTTT. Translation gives CSVTGPGQPQHF.

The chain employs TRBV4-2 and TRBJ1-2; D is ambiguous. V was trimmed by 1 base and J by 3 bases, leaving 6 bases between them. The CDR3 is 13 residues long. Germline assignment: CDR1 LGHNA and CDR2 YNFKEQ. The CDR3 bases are TGTGCCAGCAGCCAAGTGTTGGACTATGGCTACACCTTC. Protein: CASSQVLDYGYTF.

The CDR3 sequence is CASQLAGTSSYNEQFF. The CDR3 DNA follows: TGTGCCAGCCAGCTAGCGGGGACGAGCTCCTACAATGAGCAGTTCTTC. The V call is TRBV5-4, the J call TRBJ2-1; 9 nucleotides match TRBD2. The CDR3 length is 16 residues. The germline V gene has CDR1 SGHNT and CDR2 YYREEE (reference sequence). V was clipped by 7 bases and J by 0 bases; unmatched bases: 8.

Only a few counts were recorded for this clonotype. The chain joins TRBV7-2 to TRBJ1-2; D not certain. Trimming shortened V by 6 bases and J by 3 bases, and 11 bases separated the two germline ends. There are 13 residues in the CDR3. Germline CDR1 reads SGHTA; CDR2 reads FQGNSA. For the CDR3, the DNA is TGTGCCAGCAGTCCGCAGGAGGACTATGGCTACACCTTC. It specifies CASSPQEDYGYTF.

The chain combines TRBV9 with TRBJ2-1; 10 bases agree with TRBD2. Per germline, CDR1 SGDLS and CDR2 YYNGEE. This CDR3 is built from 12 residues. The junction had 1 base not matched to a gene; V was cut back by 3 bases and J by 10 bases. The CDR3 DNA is TGTGCCAGCAGCGCACTAGCGGGGGAGCAGTTCTTC. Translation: CASSALAGEQFF.

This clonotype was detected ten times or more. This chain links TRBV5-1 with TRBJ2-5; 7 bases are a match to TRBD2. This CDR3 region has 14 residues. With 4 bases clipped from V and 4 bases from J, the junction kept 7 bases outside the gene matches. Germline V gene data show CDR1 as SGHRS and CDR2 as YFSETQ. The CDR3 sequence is CASSHGGLGETQYF. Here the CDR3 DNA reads TGCGCCAGCAGCCACGGTGGACTAGGAGAGACCCAGTACTTC.